These T cell receptor beta chains were read from a single sample in a study of blood T cell repertoires in COVID-19. Data came from immunoSEQ multiplex PCR; TCRdb stores just in-frame clones and leaves some out. The sample records about 58,000 clones, over 70% being singletons. Sample: peripheral blood. These receptors were collected from a human donor in a cohort sampled during active COVID-19. Each CDR3 is given with its conserved first and last residue. The D gene is left open where the match is weak. Only part of the rows carry a size: once, few, many, or a class if the clone is expanded.

v_call	j_call	d_call	clone_size	cdr3_aa	cdr3_nt
TRBV4-1	TRBJ2-7	TRBD1	NA	CASSQATGGDEQYF	TGCGCCAGCAGCCAAGCAACAGGGGGCGACGAGCAGTACTTC
TRBV4-3	TRBJ2-7	NA	NA	CASSQEVQGYEQYF	TGCGCCAGCAGCCAAGAAGTCCAGGGTTACGAGCAGTACTTC
TRBV6-2/TRBV6-3	TRBJ1-6	TRBD1	NA	CASSDPTGAYNSPLHF	TGTGCCAGCAGTGACCCGACAGGGGCCTATAATTCACCCCTCCACTTT
TRBV7-2	TRBJ2-7	NA	NA	CASTGRALGEQYF	TGTGCCAGCACCGGCAGGGCTCTCGGCGAGCAGTACTTC
TRBV18	TRBJ1-3	NA	once	CASSPAGNTIYF	TGTGCCAGCTCACCGGCGGGTAACACCATATATTTT
TRBV6-5	TRBJ2-2	NA	NA	CAIWGRSNTGELFF	TGTGCCATCTGGGGGCGGTCGAACACCGGGGAGCTGTTTTTT
TRBV9	TRBJ2-7	TRBD2	NA	CASSVEGGLAGGGSSYEQYF	TGTGCCAGCAGCGTAGAAGGCGGACTAGCGGGAGGTGGTAGCTCCTACGAGCAGTACTTC
TRBV6-2/TRBV6-3	TRBJ1-5	NA	few	CASSYGTSSNQPQHF	TGTGCCAGCAGTTACGGGACATCTAGCAATCAGCCCCAGCATTTT
TRBV24-1	TRBJ1-2	NA	NA	CATDSPGYGYTF	TGTGCCACCGACAGTCCCGGCTATGGCTACACCTTC
TRBV14	TRBJ1-1	TRBD1	NA	CASSQATGTGGLEAFF	TGTGCCAGCAGCCAAGCGACCGGGACAGGGGGCCTTGAAGCTTTCTTT
TRBV6-1	TRBJ1-2	TRBD1	NA	CASSDRDRGGYTF	TGTGCCAGCAGTGACCGGGACAGGGGCGGCTACACCTTC
TRBV9	TRBJ1-2	TRBD1	NA	CASSTRQGIPGYTF	TGTGCCAGCAGCACCCGACAGGGCATTCCTGGCTACACCTTC
TRBV10-1	TRBJ2-7	NA	NA	CASMGDSYEQYF	TGCGCCAGCATGGGGGACTCTTACGAGCAGTACTTC
TRBV4-2	TRBJ2-3	NA	few	CASSRGLGTDTQYF	TGTGCCAGCAGCCGAGGACTTGGCACAGATACGCAGTATTTT
TRBV7-8	TRBJ1-3	TRBD1	few	CASSRRDSTVGNTIYF	TGTGCCAGCAGCCGGAGGGACAGCACGGTTGGAAACACCATATATTTT
TRBV4-3	TRBJ2-7	NA	NA	CASSQFRDTSYEQYF	TGCGCCAGCAGCCAATTCCGGGACACAAGCTACGAGCAGTACTTC
TRBV2	TRBJ2-7	TRBD2	NA	CASSPGTSRNYEQYF	TGTGCCAGCAGCCCAGGGACTAGCAGGAACTACGAGCAGTACTTC
TRBV11-2	TRBJ2-1	NA	NA	CASSSGLMNNEQFF	TGTGCCAGCAGCTCGGGACTGATGAACAATGAGCAGTTCTTC
TRBV7-8	TRBJ2-7	TRBD2	few	CASSLTSGSYEQYF	TGTGCCAGCAGCTTAACTAGCGGCTCCTACGAGCAGTACTTC
TRBV9	TRBJ2-7	TRBD1	NA	CASSPWTGASSYEQYF	TGTGCCAGCAGCCCGTGGACAGGGGCGAGCTCCTACGAGCAGTACTTC
TRBV19	TRBJ2-1	TRBD2	NA	CASSVLLADPYNEQFF	TGTGCCAGTAGTGTCCTCCTAGCGGACCCCTACAATGAGCAGTTCTTC
TRBV19	TRBJ2-7	NA	few	CASSISTGRYEQYF	TGTGCCAGTAGTATATCAACAGGTCGCTACGAGCAGTACTTC
TRBV29-1	TRBJ1-5	NA	few	CSVGDINQPQHF	TGCAGCGTTGGAGACATCAATCAGCCCCAGCATTTT
TRBV11-2	TRBJ2-7	NA	NA	CASSVATELNYEQYF	TGTGCCAGCAGCGTAGCAACTGAACTCAACTACGAGCAGTACTTC
TRBV9	TRBJ1-2	NA	once	CASSPNGGANYGYTF	TGTGCCAGCAGCCCCAACGGCGGAGCTAACTATGGCTACACCTTC
TRBV10-3	TRBJ2-7	NA	NA	CAISETLRSYEQYF	TGTGCCATCAGTGAAACCTTGAGATCCTACGAGCAGTACTTC
TRBV21-1	TRBJ1-3	NA	once	CASSPLKVGGVFGNTIYF	TGTGCCAGCAGCCCTCTGAAGGTTGGAGGGGTTTTTGGAAACACCATATATTTT
TRBV28	TRBJ1-5	NA	NA	CASRGGKSKGQPQHF	TGTGCCAGCAGGGGGGGGAAAAGTAAGGGCCAGCCCCAGCATTTT
TRBV5-6	TRBJ1-1	NA	NA	CASSYRAAEAFF	TGTGCCAGCAGTTACAGGGCGGCTGAAGCTTTCTTT
TRBV6-6	TRBJ2-3	NA	NA	CASRLGGSSTDTQYF	TGTGCCAGCCGCTTAGGGGGTTCTAGCACAGATACGCAGTATTTT
TRBV18	TRBJ2-7	TRBD1	NA	CASSRDSLYEQYF	TGTGCCAGCTCACGGGACAGTCTATACGAGCAGTACTTC
TRBV2	TRBJ2-7	NA	NA	CASRQGRSYEQYF	TGTGCCAGCAGACAGGGTCGGAGCTACGAGCAGTACTTC
TRBV9	TRBJ2-7	TRBD1	NA	CASSVGPVTGGNEQYF	TGTGCCAGCAGCGTAGGTCCAGTAACAGGGGGAAACGAGCAGTACTTC
TRBV19	TRBJ1-2	NA	once	CASSIAPTVYGYTF	TGTGCCAGTAGTATAGCCCCGACAGTCTATGGCTACACCTTC
TRBV3-1/TRBV3-2	TRBJ2-1	NA	NA	CASSPRDLNYNEQFF	TGTGCCAGCAGTCCCCGGGACTTGAACTACAATGAGCAGTTCTTC
TRBV6-2/TRBV6-3	TRBJ1-1	NA	NA	CASSTAPNTEAFF	TGTGCCAGCAGTACTGCCCCGAACACTGAAGCTTTCTTT
TRBV4-1	TRBJ1-1	NA	NA	CASMGGVDTEAFF	TGCGCCAGCATGGGGGGGGTAGACACTGAAGCTTTCTTT
TRBV18	TRBJ1-2	NA	NA	CASSPFDAGGYTF	TGTGCCAGCTCACCATTTGATGCAGGTGGCTACACCTTC
TRBV7-3	TRBJ2-3	TRBD2	NA	CASSLSGGAADTQYF	TGTGCCAGCAGCTTAAGCGGGGGGGCGGCGGATACGCAGTATTTT
TRBV6-5	TRBJ2-7	NA	NA	CASSTNRVPSEQYF	TGTGCCAGCAGTACGAACAGGGTACCCAGCGAGCAGTACTTC
TRBV29-1	TRBJ1-6	NA	few	CSVGYTYNSPLHF	TGCAGCGTTGGGTACACGTATAATTCACCCCTCCACTTT
TRBV28	TRBJ1-3	TRBD1	NA	CASSSHRGLAGNTIYF	TGTGCCAGCAGTTCGCACAGGGGTTTGGCTGGAAACACCATATATTTT
TRBV27	TRBJ2-1	NA	NA	CASSPLQGGEQFF	TGTGCCAGCAGTCCATTACAGGGAGGGGAGCAGTTCTTC
TRBV10-2	TRBJ2-7	TRBD1	NA	CASNPGGDRYEQYF	TGCGCCAGCAATCCAGGGGGTGACCGCTACGAGCAGTACTTC
TRBV19	TRBJ2-5	TRBD2	NA	CATSGRPRTQYF	TGTGCCACTAGCGGGAGGCCGCGGACCCAGTACTTC
TRBV11-2	TRBJ1-3	TRBD1	NA	CASSLAQGSPGNTIYF	TGTGCCAGCAGCCTAGCACAGGGGAGCCCTGGAAACACCATATATTTT
TRBV7-2	TRBJ2-7	NA	few	CASSPHNEQYF	TGTGCCAGCAGCCCCCACAACGAGCAGTACTTC
TRBV6-4	TRBJ2-3	TRBD1	once	CASSDRTGAQYF	TGTGCCAGCAGTGACCGGACAGGGGCGCAGTATTTT
TRBV6-5	TRBJ1-5	NA	once	CASSPRGGGNQPQHF	TGTGCCAGCAGCCCGCGGGGGGGCGGCAATCAGCCCCAGCATTTT
TRBV6-5	TRBJ2-1	NA	once	CASSKWGVNEQFF	TGTGCCAGCAGTAAGTGGGGCGTCAATGAGCAGTTCTTC
TRBV2	TRBJ2-7	NA	NA	CASSEFGGNEQYF	TGTGCCAGCAGTGAATTTGGCGGGAACGAGCAGTACTTC